This entry lists 18 T cell receptor beta chains sequenced from one sample in a study of T cell responses to AZD1222 COVID-19 vaccine. Some clones are missing from TCRdb's copy, which holds only in-frame ones; the method was immunoSEQ multiplex PCR. This table holds 60,000 to 100,000 clones, just over 90% found once. The source was peripheral blood, collected on day 0 of MenACWY control vaccination. The receptors stem from an adult in good health.

The chain links TRBV18 to TRBJ2-5; 10 bases map to TRBD2. Per germline, CDR1 KGHSH and CDR2 LQKENI. The CDR3 extends over 15 amino acids. V shed 6 bases and J 2 bases; nucleotides not matched to a gene: 6. CDR3 coding DNA: TGTGCCAGCTCCATAGCTAGCGGGAGACAAGAGACCCAGTACTTC. Protein product: CASSIASGRQETQYF.

The chain links TRBV7-9 to TRBJ2-3, with TRBD2 matching 10 bases. From germline, CDR1 is SEHNR and CDR2 FQNEAQ (reference sequence). There are 17 residues in the CDR3. The V segment lost 6 bases and the J segment 0 bases; nucleotides outside the gene matches: 9. For the CDR3, the DNA is TGTGCCAGCAGTTCGGGCACGACTAGCGGGAGCACAGATACGCAGTATTTT. It specifies CASSSGTTSGSTDTQYF.

This rearrangement joins TRBV10-3 to TRBJ2-5; 8 nucleotides align to TRBD1. Looked up from germline, CDR1 is ENHRY and CDR2 is SYGVKD. The CDR3 consists of 13 residues. V was pared by 6 bases and J by 5 bases, with 5 bases of the junction left unmatched. Here the CDR3 reads CAIRGQGGETQYF. CDR3 nucleotides: TGTGCCATCAGAGGACAGGGTGGGGAGACCCAGTACTTC.

The chain is built from TRBV4-3 and TRBJ1-1; D is uncertain. This CDR3 has 14 residues. V was shortened by 0 bases and J by 5 bases, with 10 bases between the two germline ends. Germline CDR1 and CDR2: LGHNA and YSLEER. The CDR3: CASSQDVGRTEAFF. The CDR3 nucleotides read TGCGCCAGCAGCCAAGATGTAGGGAGGACTGAAGCTTTCTTT.

The chain employs TRBV27 and TRBJ1-2, with D maybe TRBD1 (5 bases). CDR3 size: 13 residues. Trimming took 0 bases from V and 3 from J, leaving 5 bases between them. The germline CDR1 and CDR2 sequences are MNHEY and SMNVEV (reference sequence). The CDR3 DNA sequence: TGTGCCAGCAGTTTATCAGGGGACTATGGCTACACCTTC. Its protein is CASSLSGDYGYTF.

The chain employs TRBV25-1 and TRBJ1-2; no clear D gene. Germline V gene lookup returns CDR1 MGHDK and CDR2 SYGVNS. V gave up 5 bases and J gave up 5 bases, with 15 bases separating them. This CDR3 comprises 14 residues. CDR3 residues: CASSSPGRPYGYTF. The CDR3 DNA follows: TGTGCCAGCAGTAGTCCCGGCAGGCCTTATGGCTACACCTTC.

The chain employs TRBV5-4 and TRBJ2-3; D may match TRBD1 or TRBD2 (6 bases each). CDR3 size: 17 residues. Germline V gene lookup returns CDR1 SGHNT and CDR2 YYREEE (reference sequence). V was cut by 4 bases and J by 11 bases, with 29 bases left in between. The CDR3 bases are TGTGCCAGCAGCGCCGGGGGCACTACGCTTGGAATTTCAGGGCAGTATTTT. Its protein product is CASSAGGTTLGISGQYF. The variable domain in full, with the rest retrieved from reference TRBV5-4 and TRBJ2-3, is ETGVTQSPTHLIKTRGQQVTLRCSSQSGHNTVSWYQQALGQGPQFIFQYYREEENGRGNFPPRFSGLQFPNYSSELNVNALELDDSALYLCASSAGGTTLGISGQYFGPGTRLTVL.

The rearrangement uses TRBV23-1 and TRBJ2-2, with no clear D. TRBV23-1 is treated as an ORF (open reading frame) with a function not yet certain. V gave up 9 bases and J gave up 4 bases, with 6 bases separating them. CDR3 size: 11 residues. Here the CDR3 reads CARRFTGELFF. As DNA, the CDR3 is TGCGCCAGAAGATTCACCGGGGAGCTGTTTTTT.

The V gene is TRBV3-1 (or the pseudogene TRBV3-2), the J gene TRBJ1-2; possible D gene TRBD1, 5 bases. This CDR3 comprises 15 residues. CDR1 is LGHDT and CDR2 is YNNKEL in the germline V gene (reference sequence). The ends were cut back, 0 bases at V and 3 bases at J, with 11 bases in the middle. CDR3 protein: CASSQDWAGDYGYTF. The CDR3 nucleotides are TGTGCCAGCAGCCAAGATTGGGCGGGGGACTATGGCTACACCTTC.

This rearrangement joins TRBV6-4 to TRBJ1-5; tentatively, D is TRBD1 (6 bases). The CDR3 runs 14 residues. The ends were cut back, 10 bases at V and 3 bases at J, with 16 bases in the middle. Germline CDR1 reads MRHNA; CDR2 reads SNTAGT. DNA of the CDR3: TGTGCCAATGTTGGGGGACAATCCAATCAGCCCCAGCATTTT. Its translation: CANVGGQSNQPQHF.

The rearrangement joins TRBV28 to TRBJ2-7; no clear D. V lost 2 bases and J lost 2, with 13 bases in between. Per germline, CDR1 MDHEN and CDR2 SYDVKM. This CDR3 comprises 15 residues. The CDR3 reads CASSLHMGGPYEQYF. As DNA, the CDR3 is TGTGCCAGCAGTTTACACATGGGCGGACCCTACGAGCAGTACTTC.

The V gene is TRBV7-6, the J gene TRBJ2-7; the match to TRBD2 covers 14 bases. The CDR3 has 16 residues. V was clipped by 5 bases and J by 3 bases; unmatched bases: 6. Germline loops: CDR1 SGHVS, CDR2 FNYEAQ. CDR3 sequence (DNA): TGTGCCAGCAGCCGCGGGACTAGCGGGAGTTACTACGAGCAGTACTTC. Protein product: CASSRGTSGSYYEQYF.

The J gene is TRBJ1-4, the V gene TRBV9; TRBD1 agrees at 8 bases. The CDR3 consists of 15 residues. V lost 3 bases and J lost 7; bases outside the gene matches: 8. CDR1 is SGDLS, CDR2 YYNGEE, per germline. CDR3 amino acids: CASSGQTGATEKLFF. The CDR3 DNA is TGTGCCAGCAGCGGGCAGACAGGGGCGACTGAAAAACTGTTTTTT.

This clone was recorded once. In DNA form, the CDR3 reads TGTGCCAGCAGCCCGTGGAGACCTAGCGGGGGACAAGAGACCCAGTACTTC. Protein: CASSPWRPSGGQETQYF. The genes are TRBV5-4 and TRBJ2-5; 10 nucleotides match TRBD2. V lost 4 bases and J lost 2; bases outside the gene matches: 11. Germline assignment: CDR1 SGHNT and CDR2 YYREEE (reference sequence). CDR3 size: 17 residues.

The chain joins TRBV19 to TRBJ2-3; D may match TRBD1 or TRBD2 (6 bases each). V lost 5 bases and J 4 bases, leaving 10 bases between the germline ends. The V gene's germline CDR1 is LNHDA and CDR2 SQIVND (reference sequence). The CDR3 has 13 residues. CDR3 in amino acids: CASSAGHSDTQYF. CDR3 in DNA: TGTGCCAGTAGTGCGGGACACTCAGATACGCAGTATTTT.

The sample holds a few counts of this clone. The chain couples TRBV7-8 to TRBJ1-1, with D possibly TRBD1 on 5 matching bases. CDR3 length: 15 amino acids. Between the trimmed V and J ends, which lost 5 bases and 2 bases, there was a span of 15 bases. CDR1 SGHVS and CDR2 FQNEAQ come from the germline V gene. CDR3 nucleotides: TGTGCCAGCAGCCCACCCCGAGGGGTTAACACTGAAGCTTTCTTT. It codes for CASSPPRGVNTEAFF.

The CDR3 is CASSSQDRGSPLHF. The CDR3, as DNA: TGCGCCAGCAGCTCACAGGACAGGGGTTCACCCCTCCACTTT. The V and J genes are TRBV4-3 and TRBJ1-6; 9 bases are a match to TRBD1. Germline lookup yields CDR1 LGHNA and CDR2 YSLEER. There are 14 residues in the CDR3. The J segment lost 9 bases and the V segment lost 5 bases, leaving 5 bases of the junction unmatched.

The chain uses TRBV27 and TRBJ1-4; 8 nucleotides line up with TRBD1. In germline, CDR1 is MNHEY, CDR2 SMNVEV (reference sequence). CDR3 length: 17 residues. Germline trimming cut 7 bases from V and 7 bases from J; bases unmatched to any gene: 17. CDR3 in amino acids: CASTYRFSGGAGEKLFF. Written as DNA, the CDR3 is TGTGCCAGCACCTACCGCTTCTCAGGGGGCGCCGGTGAAAAACTGTTTTTT.